This TCR beta chain was recovered during a study of early T cells in non-severe SARS-CoV-2 infection. Study-level background: Sequencing was performed on bulk RNA from unsorted whole blood, leaving chains unpaired. Notes on the study in general: The matching step, a VDJdb search, favored anti-spike CD8 responses and missed private and CD4 specificities.

The CDR3 covers 15 residues. CDR1 is SGDLS and CDR2 is YYNGEE in the germline V gene. V dropped 2 bases and J dropped 3; count of bases not matched to a gene: 6. A remark on this clonotype: Antigen specificity is unknown.

Each single cDNA molecule received a unique molecular identifier. TCRdb reprocessed the 5' RACE reads via MiXCR and lists one record per CDR3 protein. The repertoire includes 55,000 to 65,000 distinct CDR3 sequences, more than 13% of them detected once, and roughly 4.3% sits in the top ten. This receptor was taken from an adult who was a healthcare worker with PCR-confirmed SARS-CoV-2 infection or an uninfected control (not recorded which). This chain links TRBV9 with TRBJ2-7; 9 positions agree with TRBD2. The sample was whole blood, taken at baseline. DNA of the CDR3: TGTGCCAGCAGCGTTTCCCCTAGCGGGATCTACGAGCAGTACTTC. Translating it yields CASSVSPSGIYEQYF.